This T cell receptor (beta chain) was identified during a study of CD8 T cells in ankylosing spondylitis. TCRdb redid the calling of the 5' RACE reads with MiXCR, one entry per CDR3 protein. The table has 200,000 to 250,000 distinct CDR3 sequences, roughly a tenth seen once. On this clonotype itself: Antigen specificity is unknown.

The CDR3 is 13 amino acids. Trimming cost V 0 bases and J 3 bases, with 7 bases left between them. Germline loops: CDR1 GTSNPN, CDR2 SVGIG (reference sequence). Study-level results: Reportedly, significant enrichment of disease-linked clones occurred in matched ankylosing spondylitis synovial fluid. Both synovial fluid and blood in reactive arthritis had previously been reported to carry some motif variants.

The TCR comes from a male donor with ankylosing spondylitis or in good health (not recorded which). Sequencing was done on a sample of blood, either unsorted or a sorted T cell fraction (not recorded which). V usage is TRBV30 and J usage is TRBJ2-3; no firm D call. The CDR3 loop is CAWSVLGTDTQYF. The CDR3 nucleotides are TGTGCCTGGAGTGTACTGGGGACAGATACGCAGTATTTT.